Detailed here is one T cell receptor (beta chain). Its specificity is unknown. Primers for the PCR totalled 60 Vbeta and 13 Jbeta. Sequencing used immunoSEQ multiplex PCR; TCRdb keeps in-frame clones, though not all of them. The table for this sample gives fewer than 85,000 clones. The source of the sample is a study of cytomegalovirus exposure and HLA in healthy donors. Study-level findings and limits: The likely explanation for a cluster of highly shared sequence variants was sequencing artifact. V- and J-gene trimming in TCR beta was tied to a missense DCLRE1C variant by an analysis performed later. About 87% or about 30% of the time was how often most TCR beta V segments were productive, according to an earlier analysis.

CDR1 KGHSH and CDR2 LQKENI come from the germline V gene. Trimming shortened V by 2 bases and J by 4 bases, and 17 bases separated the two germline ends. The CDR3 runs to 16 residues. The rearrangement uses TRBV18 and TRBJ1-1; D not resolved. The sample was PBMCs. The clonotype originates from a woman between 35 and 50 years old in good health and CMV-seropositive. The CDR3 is CASSPTVPKSGTEAFF. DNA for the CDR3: TGTGCCAGCTCACCAACGGTCCCTAAGAGTGGCACTGAAGCTTTCTTT.